These 3 T cell receptor beta chains were sequenced from one sample in a study of cytomegalovirus exposure and HLA in healthy donors. The PCR made use of 60 Vbeta and 13 Jbeta primers. TCRdb's copy holds only in-frame clones and misses some; the assay was immunoSEQ multiplex PCR. The data hold roughly 140,000 clones, with nearly 80% observed a single time. Material: PBMCs. The source of these receptors is a male donor in good health and CMV-seronegative.

The rearrangement links TRBV2 to TRBJ1-1; weak D call: TRBD1 (5 bases). The V end was cut by 4 bases, the J end by 4 bases, with 13 bases between. The CDR3 is 14 amino acids. The V gene's germline CDR1 is SNHLY and CDR2 FYNNEI. The CDR3 here is CASSGQGSGTEAFF. The CDR3 DNA sequence: TGTGCCAGCAGTGGGCAGGGTTCGGGCACTGAAGCTTTCTTT.

CDR3 in DNA: TGCGCCAGCAGCTTGGCCACAGGGCCGTCGGTGGGTAATGAGCAGTTCTTC. This gives the protein CASSLATGPSVGNEQFF. This chain joins TRBV5-1 and TRBJ2-1; a weak D match, TRBD1 (6 bases). The CDR3 spans 17 residues. Germline assignment: CDR1 SGHRS and CDR2 YFSETQ. V was shortened by 0 bases and J by 7 bases, with 20 bases between the two germline ends.

The chain has TRBV7-9 and TRBJ1-3; no firm D call. The germline gives CDR1 SEHNR, CDR2 FQNEAQ (reference sequence). The CDR3 covers 12 residues. Trimming took 3 bases from V and 3 from J, leaving 3 bases between them. In DNA, the CDR3 is TGTGCCAGCAGCTTCGGTGGAAACACCATATATTTT. It is translated as CASSFGGNTIYF.